The T cell receptor beta chain described here comes from a study of T cells in Graves' hyperthyroidism and ophthalmopathy. The wider study: Blood from the periphery was taken at initial diagnosis, before any treatment.

V lost 5 bases and J lost 5; bases outside the gene matches: 4. In germline, CDR1 is SGHTA, CDR2 FQGNSA. This CDR3 has 14 amino acids. Patients aged 18 to 65 had newly diagnosed hyperthyroidism that had lasted under 2 months. PBMCs were sourced from roughly 10 ml fresh peripheral blood. This clonotype showed up just a few times. The antigen remains undetermined. Findings and caveats of the study: Expanded thyroid clonotypes (above 0.001) were mostly also found in blood.

Amplified TCR beta CDR3 regions came from RNA transcripts. The HTBI set primed first-round TCR CDR3 RT-PCR. TCRdb reprocessed the multiplex PCR reads with MiXCR, giving one entry per CDR3 protein. The table shows over 700,000 distinct CDR3 sequences, with around 38% occurring only once. This TCR was sampled from a young man with Graves' hyperthyroidism. The sequencing input was blood. The chain couples TRBV7-2 to TRBJ2-2, with 8 bases identical to TRBD1. The CDR3 nucleotides are TGTGCCAGCAGCGCCCGGACAGGGACCGGGGAGCTGTTTTTT. Encoded protein: CASSARTGTGELFF.